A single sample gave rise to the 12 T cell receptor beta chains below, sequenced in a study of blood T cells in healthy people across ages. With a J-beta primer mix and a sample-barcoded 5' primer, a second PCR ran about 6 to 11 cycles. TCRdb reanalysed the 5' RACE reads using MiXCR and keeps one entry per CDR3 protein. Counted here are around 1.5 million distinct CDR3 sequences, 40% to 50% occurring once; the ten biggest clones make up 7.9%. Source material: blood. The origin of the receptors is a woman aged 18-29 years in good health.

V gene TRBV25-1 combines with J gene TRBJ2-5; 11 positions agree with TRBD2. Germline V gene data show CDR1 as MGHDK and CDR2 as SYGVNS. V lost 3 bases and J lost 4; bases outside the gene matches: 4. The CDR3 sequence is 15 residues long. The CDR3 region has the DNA TGTGCCAGCAGTGACCTCACTAGCGGGGGAGAGACCCAGTACTTC. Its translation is CASSDLTSGGETQYF.

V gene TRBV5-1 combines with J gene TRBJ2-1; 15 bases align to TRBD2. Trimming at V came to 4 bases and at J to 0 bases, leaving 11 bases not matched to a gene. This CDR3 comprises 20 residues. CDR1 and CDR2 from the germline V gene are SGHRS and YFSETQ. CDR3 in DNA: TGCGCCAGCAGCCCGTACCGGACTAGCGGGAGGGAAAGCTCCTACAATGAGCAGTTCTTC. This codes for CASSPYRTSGRESSYNEQFF.

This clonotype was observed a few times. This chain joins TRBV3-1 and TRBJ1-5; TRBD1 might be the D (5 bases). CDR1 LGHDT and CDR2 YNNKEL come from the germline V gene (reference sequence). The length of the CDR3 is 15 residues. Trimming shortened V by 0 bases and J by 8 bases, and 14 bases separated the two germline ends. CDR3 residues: CASSQDRDGPEPQHF. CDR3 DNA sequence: TGTGCCAGCAGCCAAGATCGGGACGGCCCCGAGCCCCAGCATTTT. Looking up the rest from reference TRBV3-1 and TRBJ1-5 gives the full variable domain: DTAVSQTPKYLVTQMGNDKSIKCEQNLGHDTMYWYKQDSKKFLKIMFSYNNKELIINETVPNRFSPKSPDKAHLNLHINSLELGDSAVYFCASSQDRDGPEPQHFGDGTRLSIL.

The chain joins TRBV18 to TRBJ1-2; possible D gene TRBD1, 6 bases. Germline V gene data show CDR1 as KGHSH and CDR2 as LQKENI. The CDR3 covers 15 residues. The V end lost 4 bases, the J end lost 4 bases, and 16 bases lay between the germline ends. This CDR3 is CASSLPGARGYGYTF. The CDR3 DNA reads TGTGCCAGCTCACTACCGGGGGCGCGTGGCTATGGCTACACCTTC.

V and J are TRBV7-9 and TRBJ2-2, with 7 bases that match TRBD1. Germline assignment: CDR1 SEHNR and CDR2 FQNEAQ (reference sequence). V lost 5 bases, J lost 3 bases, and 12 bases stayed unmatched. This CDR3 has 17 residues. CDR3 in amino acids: CASSTSGQLVYTGELFF. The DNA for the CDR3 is TGTGCCAGCAGCACATCGGGACAGTTGGTATACACCGGGGAGCTGTTTTTT. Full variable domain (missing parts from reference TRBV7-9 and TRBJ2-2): DTGVSQNPRHKITKRGQNVTFRCDPISEHNRLYWYRQTLGQGPEFLTYFQNEAQLEKSRLLSDRFSAERPKGSFSTLEIQRTEQGDSAMYLCASSTSGQLVYTGELFFGEGSRLTVL.

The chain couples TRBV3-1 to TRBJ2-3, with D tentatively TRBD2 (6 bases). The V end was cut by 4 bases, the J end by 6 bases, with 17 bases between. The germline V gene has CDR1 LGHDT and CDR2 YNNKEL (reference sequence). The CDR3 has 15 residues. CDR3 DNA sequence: TGTGCCAGCAGCCTCAGCGGGTACAAGGGGGATACGCAGTATTTT. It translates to CASSLSGYKGDTQYF.

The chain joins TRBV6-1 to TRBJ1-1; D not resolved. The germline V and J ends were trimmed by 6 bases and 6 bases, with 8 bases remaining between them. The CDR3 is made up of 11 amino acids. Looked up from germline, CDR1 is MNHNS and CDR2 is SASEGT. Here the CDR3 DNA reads TGTGCCAGCAGGCGGTCCTCTGAAGCTTTCTTT. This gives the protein CASRRSSEAFF.

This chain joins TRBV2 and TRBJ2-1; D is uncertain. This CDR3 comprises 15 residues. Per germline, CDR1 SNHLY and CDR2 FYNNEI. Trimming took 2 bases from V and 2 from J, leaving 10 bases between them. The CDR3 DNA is TGTGCCAGCAGTGAACAGCGTCTCACCTACAATGAGCAGTTCTTC. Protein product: CASSEQRLTYNEQFF.

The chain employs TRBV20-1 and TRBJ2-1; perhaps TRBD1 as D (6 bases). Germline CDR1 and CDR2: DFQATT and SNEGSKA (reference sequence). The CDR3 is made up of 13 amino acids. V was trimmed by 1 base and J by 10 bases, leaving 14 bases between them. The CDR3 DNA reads TGCAGTGCTAGAGTCTACAGGGATTACGAGCAGTTCTTC. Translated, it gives CSARVYRDYEQFF.

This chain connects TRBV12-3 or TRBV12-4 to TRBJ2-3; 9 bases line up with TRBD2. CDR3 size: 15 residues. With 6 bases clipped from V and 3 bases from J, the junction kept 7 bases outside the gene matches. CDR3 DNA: TGTGCCAGCAGAGACGGACTAGCGACGACAGATACGCAGTATTTT. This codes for CASRDGLATTDTQYF.

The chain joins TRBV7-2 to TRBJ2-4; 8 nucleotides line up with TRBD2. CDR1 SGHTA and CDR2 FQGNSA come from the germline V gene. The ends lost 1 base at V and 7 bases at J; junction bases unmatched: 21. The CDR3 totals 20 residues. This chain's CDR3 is CASSLGNKGSGSRSVNIQYF. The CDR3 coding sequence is TGTGCCAGCAGCTTAGGCAATAAAGGGAGCGGGAGTCGTTCGGTCAACATTCAGTACTTC. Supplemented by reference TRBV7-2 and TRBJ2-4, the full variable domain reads GAGVSQSPSNKVTEKGKDVELRCDPISGHTALYWYRQSLGQGLEFLIYFQGNSAPDKSGLPSDRFSAERTGGSVSTLTIQRTQQEDSAVYLCASSLGNKGSGSRSVNIQYFGAGTRLSVL.

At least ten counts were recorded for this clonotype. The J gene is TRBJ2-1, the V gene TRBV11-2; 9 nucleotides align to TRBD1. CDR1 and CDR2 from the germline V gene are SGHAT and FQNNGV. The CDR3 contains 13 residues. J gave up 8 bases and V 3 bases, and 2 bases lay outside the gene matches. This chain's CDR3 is CASSLDRGDEQFF. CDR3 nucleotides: TGTGCCAGCAGCTTGGACAGGGGTGATGAGCAGTTCTTC.